This TCR beta chain comes out of a study of shared clonotypes between healthy human individuals. About this clone: In the same sample, other DNA sequences code for this CDR3.

At the deep level, the assay was run. TCRdb keeps only in-frame clones here, not all; method: immunoSEQ multiplex PCR. The sample lists approximately 460,000 clones, around 77% seen once, with around 12% in the top ten. This CDR3 spans 12 amino acids. The V gene's germline CDR1 is SQVTM and CDR2 ANQGSEA. Between the trimmed V and J ends, which lost 0 bases and 4 bases, there was a span of 6 bases. All donors qualified as healthy HIV-negative adults and had experienced no recent acute infections or vaccinations. Adult Caucasians living in Nashville, Tennessee made up all of the donors. Material for sequencing was PBMCs. This sequence originates from a woman in her thirties or forties in good health. Some clones in this sample may be carry-over from other donors' samples. The chain couples TRBV29-1 to TRBJ1-2; D is perhaps TRBD1 (5 bases). CDR3 in amino acids: CSVEDQGYGYTF. DNA for the CDR3: TGCAGCGTTGAAGATCAGGGCTATGGCTACACCTTC.